The 16 T cell receptor beta chains below were found in one sample sequenced in a study of cytomegalovirus exposure and HLA in healthy donors (dated by TCRdb to 2015 to 2018). Receptors were amplified or captured by the immunoSEQ multiplex PCR assay. For the multiplex PCR, a mixture combining 60 forward primers for TCR Vbeta segments and 13 reverse primers for TCR Jbeta segments was used. The table was pulled from immuneACCESS by TCRdb, which kept in-frame rearrangements only. Such tables lose some clones; where checked, under half of the loss comes from unresolved V genes, and the rest has no known cause. This sample comprises 120,000 or so clones, about 78% of them detected only once. The leading ten clones occupy 8.2% of the sample. Sequencing used PBMCs. Receptor source: a woman aged 35 to 49 in good health and CMV-seropositive.

V and J are TRBV6-5 and TRBJ2-6, with D possibly matching TRBD2 (5 bases). The CDR3 extends over 14 amino acids. CDR1 and CDR2 (germline): MNHEY, SVGAGI. Trimming stripped 2 bases from V and 8 bases from J, with 10 bases between. The CDR3 protein is CASSYLRRSNVLTF. The CDR3 DNA reads TGTGCCAGCAGTTACCTGAGGAGGTCCAACGTCCTGACTTTC.

This rearrangement joins TRBV15 to TRBJ1-5; D is unresolved. Trimming removed 6 bases from V and 1 base from J, with 13 bases in between. The CDR3 runs to 15 residues. Germline V gene lookup returns CDR1 LNHNV and CDR2 YYDKDF (reference sequence). CDR3 DNA: TGTGCCACCAGTAGCCCGAGCGGGAGCAATCAGCCCCAGCATTTT. Translation gives CATSSPSGSNQPQHF.

There are a few counts of this clone. Here the CDR3 reads CASSATLGANVLTF. The CDR3 DNA reads TGTGCCAGCAGCGCTACCCTCGGGGCCAACGTCCTGACTTTC. The chain uses TRBV7-6 and TRBJ2-6; no clear D. This CDR3 spans 14 amino acids. CDR1 and CDR2 from the germline V gene are SGHVS and FNYEAQ. Trimming removed 5 bases at V and 4 bases at J, with 9 bases between.

The V and J genes are TRBV11-2 and TRBJ1-5, with 7 bases aligning to TRBD1. V lost 1 base, J lost 7 bases, and 7 bases stayed unmatched. The CDR3 consists of 15 residues. Germline V gene data show CDR1 as SGHAT and CDR2 as FQNNGV. CDR3 sequence: CASSLAGGGVQPQHF. The CDR3 DNA reads TGTGCCAGCAGCTTAGCCGGAGGGGGCGTACAGCCCCAGCATTTT.

The rearrangement links TRBV5-8 to TRBJ2-3; 7 nucleotides agree with TRBD1. The CDR3 contains 15 residues. J was trimmed by 1 base and V by 8 bases; bases with no gene match: 10. CDR1 is SGHTS and CDR2 is YDEGEE in the germline V gene. The CDR3 region is CASKTRGFGTDTQYF. The CDR3 DNA reads TGTGCCAGTAAGACCAGGGGGTTTGGCACAGATACGCAGTATTTT.

The V gene is TRBV7-3, the J gene TRBJ2-3; D unresolved. The length of the CDR3 is 13 residues. The germline V gene encodes CDR1 SGHTA and CDR2 FQGTGA. The ends were cut back, 4 bases at V and 2 bases at J, with 7 bases in the middle. DNA for the CDR3: TGTGCCAGCAGCTCCCGACACACAGATACGCAGTATTTT. It specifies CASSSRHTDTQYF.

This clone has more than one count but fewer than ten. The chain carries TRBV7-2 and TRBJ1-6; D is unclear. This CDR3 contains 13 residues. CDR1 and CDR2 from the germline V gene are SGHTA and FQGNSA. The ends were cut back, 10 bases at V and 8 bases at J, with 15 bases in the middle. The CDR3 region is CATGFRVDSPLHF. CDR3 DNA: TGTGCCACGGGTTTCCGGGTGGATTCACCCCTCCACTTT.

This clone was observed a few times. V usage is TRBV5-4 and J usage is TRBJ1-5, with TRBD1 matching over 7 bases. CDR3 length: 17 residues. The V and J ends lost 1 base and 0 bases, in that order; junction bases with no gene match: 7. In germline, CDR1 is SGHNT, CDR2 YYREEE (reference sequence). CDR3 in DNA: TGTGCCAGCAGCTTGTACAGGGGAAGGAATAGCAATCAGCCCCAGCATTTT. It is translated as CASSLYRGRNSNQPQHF.

This chain joins TRBV19 and TRBJ1-1; D is unresolved. The CDR3 has 13 residues. Trimming took off 6 bases at V and 5 bases at J, with 13 bases between the two ends. Germline CDR1 reads LNHDA; CDR2 reads SQIVND (reference sequence). CDR3 sequence: CASSLLIGTEAFF. Written as DNA, the CDR3 is TGTGCCAGTAGCCTGTTAATCGGGACTGAAGCTTTCTTT.

This rearrangement joins TRBV2 to TRBJ1-2; D unresolved. Trimming shortened V by 7 bases and J by 5 bases, and 14 bases separated the two germline ends. Germline lookup yields CDR1 SNHLY and CDR2 FYNNEI. The CDR3 runs 13 residues. CDR3 region: CASTLDFVYGYTF. The CDR3 coding sequence is TGTGCCAGCACCCTCGACTTTGTTTATGGCTACACCTTC.

The CDR3 DNA reads as TGCGCCAGCAGCCAAGAGCAGGGGCGCAACTATGGCTACACCTTC. Translated, it gives CASSQEQGRNYGYTF. The chain uses TRBV4-3 and TRBJ1-2, with D possibly TRBD1 on 6 matching bases. Germline V gene sequence: CDR1 LGHNA, CDR2 YSLEER. This CDR3 contains 15 residues. Between the trimmed V and J ends, which lost 0 bases and 2 bases, there was a span of 10 bases.

V and J are TRBV4-3 and TRBJ1-2; D might be TRBD1 (6 bases). V dropped 0 bases and J dropped 7 bases, with 30 bases sitting between them. The V gene's germline CDR1 is LGHNA and CDR2 YSLEER. The CDR3 has 20 amino acids. As DNA, the CDR3 is TGCGCCAGCAGCCAAGATCCTGTAAGGGCAGGGGTCTCTTTCACGTCTGGCTACACCTTC. Protein: CASSQDPVRAGVSFTSGYTF.

The chain carries TRBV7-6 and TRBJ2-4, with 9 bases aligning to TRBD1. The CDR3 covers 14 residues. Germline values: CDR1 SGHVS, CDR2 FNYEAQ. Trimming cost V 0 bases and J 6 bases; bases outside gene matches: 0. CDR3 loop: CASSLAGQGNIQYF. CDR3 DNA: TGTGCCAGCAGCTTAGCGGGACAGGGAAACATTCAGTACTTC.

This rearrangement joins TRBV7-2 to TRBJ1-5; maybe TRBD1 (5 bases). Trimming left V 7 bases short and J 4 bases short, with 11 bases between. This CDR3 contains 13 residues. Germline V lookup: CDR1 SGHTA, CDR2 FQGNSA. The CDR3 DNA sequence: TGTGCCAGCACCGATTACAGGAATCAGCCCCAGCATTTT. Amino acid sequence: CASTDYRNQPQHF.

The genes are TRBV5-6 and TRBJ1-6; 8 bases align to TRBD1. The CDR3 extends over 15 amino acids. With 3 bases clipped from V and 10 bases from J, the junction kept 9 bases outside the gene matches. The germline CDR1 and CDR2 sequences are SGHDT and YYEEEE. The CDR3 DNA follows: TGTGCCAGCAGCTATCGTGACAGGGGACCATCACCCCTCCACTTT. Encoded protein: CASSYRDRGPSPLHF.

The V gene is TRBV9, the J gene TRBJ1-6; D possibly corresponds to TRBD1 (5 bases). Germline V gene data show CDR1 as SGDLS and CDR2 as YYNGEE. Trimming took 4 bases from V and 2 from J, leaving 13 bases between them. This CDR3 comprises 16 residues. The chain's CDR3 is CASSPTRAAYNSPLHF. The CDR3 coding sequence is TGTGCCAGCAGCCCCACCAGGGCTGCCTATAATTCACCCCTCCACTTT.